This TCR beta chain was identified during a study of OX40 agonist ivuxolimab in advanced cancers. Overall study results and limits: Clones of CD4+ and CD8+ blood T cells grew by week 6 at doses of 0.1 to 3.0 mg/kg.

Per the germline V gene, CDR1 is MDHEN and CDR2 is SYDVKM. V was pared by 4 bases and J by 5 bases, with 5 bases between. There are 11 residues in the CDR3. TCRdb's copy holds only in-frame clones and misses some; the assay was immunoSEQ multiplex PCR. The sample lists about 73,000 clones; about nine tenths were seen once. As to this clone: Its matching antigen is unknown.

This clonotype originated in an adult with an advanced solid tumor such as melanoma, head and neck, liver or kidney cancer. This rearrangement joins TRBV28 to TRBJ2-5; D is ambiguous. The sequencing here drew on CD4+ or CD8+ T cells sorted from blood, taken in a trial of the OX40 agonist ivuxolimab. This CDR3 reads CASSSRETQYF. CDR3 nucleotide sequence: TGTGCCAGCAGTTCCAGGGAGACCCAGTACTTC.